The 3 T cell receptor beta chains in this list originate from one sample, sequenced in a study of CD8+ T cells in alopecia areata. Isolated RNA was reverse transcribed into cDNA used as the sequencing template. Profiling relied on immunoSEQ multiplex PCR, and the TCRdb table lists in-frame clones only, not all of them. The sample carries about 150,000 clones, around 55% recorded once. The sample consisted of CD8+ T cells sorted from blood, taken at week 0. The source is a human donor with alopecia areata.

Of note for this clone: Other DNA sequences in the sample encode the same CDR3. The rearrangement uses TRBV2 and TRBJ2-5, with no clear D. V was cut by 3 bases and J by 5 bases, with 7 bases left in between. The CDR3 runs to 12 residues. Germline CDR1 is SNHLY and CDR2 is FYNNEI. CDR3 region: CASSEGRETQYF. DNA of the CDR3: TGTGCCAGCAGTGAGGGCAGGGAGACCCAGTACTTC.

This clone was seen a few times. The genes are TRBV6-4 and TRBJ2-1, with D perhaps TRBD1 or TRBD2 (6 bases each). The V and J ends lost 11 bases and 7 bases respectively, with 18 bases between them. In germline, CDR1 is MRHNA, CDR2 SNTAGT. This CDR3 has 13 amino acids. The CDR3 loop reads CAGREGGRNEQFF. The CDR3 DNA reads as TGTGCCGGCCGAGAGGGGGGCCGTAATGAGCAGTTCTTC.

About this clone: Within the sample, other DNA sequences also encode this same CDR3. The chain combines TRBV29-1 with TRBJ1-2; a weak D match, TRBD1 (5 bases). The CDR3 runs to 13 residues. The ends were cut back, 7 bases at V and 2 bases at J, with 14 bases in the middle. Germline assignment: CDR1 SQVTM and CDR2 ANQGSEA. Written as DNA, the CDR3 is TGCAGCGCGCCGACAGCTGGGAACTATGGCTACACCTTC. The encoded protein is CSAPTAGNYGYTF.